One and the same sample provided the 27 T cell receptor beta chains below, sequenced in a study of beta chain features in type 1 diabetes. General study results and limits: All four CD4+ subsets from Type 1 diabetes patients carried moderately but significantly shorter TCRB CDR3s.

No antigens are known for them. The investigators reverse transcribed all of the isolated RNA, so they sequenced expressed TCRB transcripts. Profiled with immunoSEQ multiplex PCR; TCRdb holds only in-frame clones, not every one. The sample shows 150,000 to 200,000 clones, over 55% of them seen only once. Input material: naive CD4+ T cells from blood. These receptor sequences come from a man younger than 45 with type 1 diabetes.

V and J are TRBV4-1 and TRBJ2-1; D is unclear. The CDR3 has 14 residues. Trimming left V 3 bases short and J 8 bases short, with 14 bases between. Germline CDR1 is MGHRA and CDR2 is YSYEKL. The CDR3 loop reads CASSHSRWVDEQFF. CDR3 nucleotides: TGCGCCAGCAGCCACTCACGGTGGGTGGATGAGCAGTTCTTC.

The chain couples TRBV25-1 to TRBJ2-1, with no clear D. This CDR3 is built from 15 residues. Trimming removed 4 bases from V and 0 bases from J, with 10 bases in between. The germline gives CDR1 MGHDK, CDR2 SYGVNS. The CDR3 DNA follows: TGTGCCAGCAGTGTACTGGGTAGCTCCTACAATGAGCAGTTCTTC. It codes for CASSVLGSSYNEQFF. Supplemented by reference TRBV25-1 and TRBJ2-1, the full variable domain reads EADIYQTPRYLVIGTGKKITLECSQTMGHDKMYWYQQDPGMELHLIHYSYGVNSTEKGDLSSESTVSRIRTEHFPLTLESARPSHTSQYLCASSVLGSSYNEQFFGPGTRLTVL.

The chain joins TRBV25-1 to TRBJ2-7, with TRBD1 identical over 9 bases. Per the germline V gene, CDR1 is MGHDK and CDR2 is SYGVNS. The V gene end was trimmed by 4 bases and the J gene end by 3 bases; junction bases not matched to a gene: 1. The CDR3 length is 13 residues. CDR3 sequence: CASSGDRVYEQYF. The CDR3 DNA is TGTGCCAGCAGTGGGGACAGGGTCTACGAGCAGTACTTC.

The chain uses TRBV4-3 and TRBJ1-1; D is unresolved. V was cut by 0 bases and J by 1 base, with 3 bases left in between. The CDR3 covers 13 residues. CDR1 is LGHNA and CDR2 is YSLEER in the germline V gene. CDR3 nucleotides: TGCGCCAGCAGCCAAGAACAGAACACTGAAGCTTTCTTT. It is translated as CASSQEQNTEAFF.

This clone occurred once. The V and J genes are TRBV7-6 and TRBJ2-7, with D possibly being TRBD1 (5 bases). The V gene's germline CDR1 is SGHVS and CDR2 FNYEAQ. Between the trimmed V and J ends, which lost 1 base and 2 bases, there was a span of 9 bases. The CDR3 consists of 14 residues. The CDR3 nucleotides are TGTGCCAGCAGCTTAGACCAGGGTCCCTACGAGCAGTACTTC. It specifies CASSLDQGPYEQYF. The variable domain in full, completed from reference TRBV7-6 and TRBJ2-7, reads GAGVSQSPRYKVTKRGQDVALRCDPISGHVSLYWYRQALGQGPEFLTYFNYEAQQDKSGLPNDRFSAERPEGSISTLTIQRTEQRDSAMYRCASSLDQGPYEQYFGPGTRLTVT.

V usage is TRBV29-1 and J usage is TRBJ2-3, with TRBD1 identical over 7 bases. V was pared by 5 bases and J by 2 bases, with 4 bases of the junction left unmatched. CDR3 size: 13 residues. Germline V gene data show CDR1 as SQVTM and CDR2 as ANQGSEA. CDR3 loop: CSVQTGFTDTQYF. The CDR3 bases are TGCAGCGTTCAGACAGGGTTCACAGATACGCAGTATTTT.

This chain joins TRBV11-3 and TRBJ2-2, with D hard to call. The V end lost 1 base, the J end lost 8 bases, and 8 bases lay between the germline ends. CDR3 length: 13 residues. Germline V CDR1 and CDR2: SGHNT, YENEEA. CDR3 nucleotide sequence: TGTGCCAGCAGCTTAGTGCCGAGTGGGGAGCTGTTTTTT. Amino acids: CASSLVPSGELFF.

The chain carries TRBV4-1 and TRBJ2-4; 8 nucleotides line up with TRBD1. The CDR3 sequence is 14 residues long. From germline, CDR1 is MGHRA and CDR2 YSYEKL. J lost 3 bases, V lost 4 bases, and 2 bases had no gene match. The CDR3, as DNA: TGCGCCAGCAGCCTCGGGACAGGCAAAAACATTCAGTACTTC. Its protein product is CASSLGTGKNIQYF.

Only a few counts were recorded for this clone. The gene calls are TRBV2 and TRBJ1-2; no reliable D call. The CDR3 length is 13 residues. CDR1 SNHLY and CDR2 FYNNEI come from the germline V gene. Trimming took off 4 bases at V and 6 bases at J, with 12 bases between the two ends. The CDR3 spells CASSVRQENGYTF. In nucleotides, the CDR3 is TGTGCCAGCAGTGTGAGGCAGGAAAATGGCTACACCTTC.

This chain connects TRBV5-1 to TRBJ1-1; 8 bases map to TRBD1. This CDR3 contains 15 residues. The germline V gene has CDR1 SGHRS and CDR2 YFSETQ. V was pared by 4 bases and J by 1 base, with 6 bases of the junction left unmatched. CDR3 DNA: TGCGCCAGCAGCGTAACAGGGGGATGGAACACTGAAGCTTTCTTT. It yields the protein CASSVTGGWNTEAFF.

Here the CDR3 reads CASSLYRGSSYNEQFF. For the CDR3, the DNA is TGCGCCAGTTCCCTGTATAGGGGTAGCTCCTACAATGAGCAGTTCTTC. This chain links TRBV4-3 with TRBJ2-1; D is possibly TRBD1 (5 bases). V gave up 9 bases and J gave up 0 bases, with 18 bases separating them. The CDR3 sequence is 16 residues long. CDR1 is LGHNA and CDR2 is YSLEER in the germline V gene.

The CDR3 nucleotides are TGTGCCAGCAGTGAGGGCAGGGACCACGAGCAGTACTTC. This translates into CASSEGRDHEQYF. The genes are TRBV6-1 and TRBJ2-7; D is tentatively TRBD1 or TRBD2 (5 bases each). Germline CDR1 MNHNS, CDR2 SASEGT. Deletions cut 3 bases from V and 5 bases from J, with 11 bases between. CDR3 length: 13 amino acids.

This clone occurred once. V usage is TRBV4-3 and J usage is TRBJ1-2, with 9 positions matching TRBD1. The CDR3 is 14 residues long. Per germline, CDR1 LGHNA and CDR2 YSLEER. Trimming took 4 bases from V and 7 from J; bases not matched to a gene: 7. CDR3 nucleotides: TGCGCCAGCAGCCTTTGGGACAGGGATAGTGGCTACACCTTC. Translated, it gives CASSLWDRDSGYTF.

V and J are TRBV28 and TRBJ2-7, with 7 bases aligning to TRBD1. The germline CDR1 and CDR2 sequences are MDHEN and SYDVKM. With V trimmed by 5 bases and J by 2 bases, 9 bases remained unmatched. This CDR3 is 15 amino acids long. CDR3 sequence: CASSPGTVAPYEQYF. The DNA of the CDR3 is TGTGCCAGCAGTCCAGGGACAGTGGCACCCTACGAGCAGTACTTC.

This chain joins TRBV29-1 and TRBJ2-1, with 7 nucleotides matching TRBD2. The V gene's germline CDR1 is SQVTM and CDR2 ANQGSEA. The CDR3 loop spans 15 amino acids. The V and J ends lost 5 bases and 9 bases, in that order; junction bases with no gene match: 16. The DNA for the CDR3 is TGCAGCGTTCGCCTTCTAGCGGACCCACGAATTGAGCAGTTCTTC. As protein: CSVRLLADPRIEQFF.

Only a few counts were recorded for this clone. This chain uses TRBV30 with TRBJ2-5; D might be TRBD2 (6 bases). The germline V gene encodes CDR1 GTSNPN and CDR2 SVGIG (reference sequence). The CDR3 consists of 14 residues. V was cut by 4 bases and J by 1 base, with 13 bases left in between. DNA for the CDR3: TGTGCCTGGACCATACGGGGAGGCCAAGAGACCCAGTACTTC. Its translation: CAWTIRGGQETQYF.

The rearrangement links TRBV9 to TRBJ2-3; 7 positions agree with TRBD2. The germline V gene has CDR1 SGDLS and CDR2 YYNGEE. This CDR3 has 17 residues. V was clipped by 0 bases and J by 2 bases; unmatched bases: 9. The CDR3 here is CASSVALRGNNTDTQYF. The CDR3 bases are TGTGCCAGCAGCGTAGCCCTGCGGGGGAATAACACAGATACGCAGTATTTT.

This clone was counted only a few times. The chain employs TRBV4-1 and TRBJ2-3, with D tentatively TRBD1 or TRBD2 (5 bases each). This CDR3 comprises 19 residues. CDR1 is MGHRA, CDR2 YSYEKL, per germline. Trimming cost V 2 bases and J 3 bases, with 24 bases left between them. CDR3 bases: TGCGCCAGCAGCCAATTATTCCGGGACCGGGGCAAGTGGACAGATACGCAGTATTTT. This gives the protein CASSQLFRDRGKWTDTQYF.

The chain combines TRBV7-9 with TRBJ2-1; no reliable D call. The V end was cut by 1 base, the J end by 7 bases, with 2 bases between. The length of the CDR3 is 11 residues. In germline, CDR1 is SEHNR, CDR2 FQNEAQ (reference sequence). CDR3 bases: TGTGCCAGCAGCTTAGAGAATGAGCAGTTCTTC. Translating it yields CASSLENEQFF.

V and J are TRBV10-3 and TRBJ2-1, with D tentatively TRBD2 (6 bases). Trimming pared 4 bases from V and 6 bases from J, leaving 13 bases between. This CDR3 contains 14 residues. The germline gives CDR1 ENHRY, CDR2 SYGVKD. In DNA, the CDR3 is TGTGCCATCAGTGCGGGGGATCGTATCAATGAGCAGTTCTTC. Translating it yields CAISAGDRINEQFF.

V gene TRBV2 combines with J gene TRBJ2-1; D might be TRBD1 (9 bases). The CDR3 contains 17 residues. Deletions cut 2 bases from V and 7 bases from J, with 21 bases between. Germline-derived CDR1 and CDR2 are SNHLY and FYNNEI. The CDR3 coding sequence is TGTGCCAGCAGTGAAAGGGACAGGGCCCCGGGAGGGAATGAGCAGTTCTTC. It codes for CASSERDRAPGGNEQFF.

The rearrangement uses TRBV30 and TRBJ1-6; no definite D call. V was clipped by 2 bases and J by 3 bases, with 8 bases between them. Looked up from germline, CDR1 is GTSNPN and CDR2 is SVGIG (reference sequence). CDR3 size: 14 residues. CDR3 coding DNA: TGTGCCTGGAGTCAACGGGGCTATAATTCACCCCTCCACTTT. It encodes CAWSQRGYNSPLHF.

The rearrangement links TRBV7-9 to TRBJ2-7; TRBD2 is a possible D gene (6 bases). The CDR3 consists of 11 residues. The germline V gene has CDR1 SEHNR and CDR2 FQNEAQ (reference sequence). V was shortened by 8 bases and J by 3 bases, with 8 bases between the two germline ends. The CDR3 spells CASDGGYEQYF. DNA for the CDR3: TGTGCCAGCGACGGGGGCTACGAGCAGTACTTC.

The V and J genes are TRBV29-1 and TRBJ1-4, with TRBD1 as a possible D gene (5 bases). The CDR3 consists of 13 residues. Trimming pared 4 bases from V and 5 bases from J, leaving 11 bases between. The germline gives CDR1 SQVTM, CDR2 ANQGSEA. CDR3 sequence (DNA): TGCAGCGTTGGACCTGGGGGGAATGAAAAACTGTTTTTT. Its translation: CSVGPGGNEKLFF. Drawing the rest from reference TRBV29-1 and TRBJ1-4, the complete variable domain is SAVISQKPSRDICQRGTSLTIQCQVDSQVTMMFWYRQQPGQSLTLIATANQGSEATYESGFVIDKFPISRPNLTFSTLTVSNMSPEDSSIYLCSVGPGGNEKLFFGSGTQLSVL.

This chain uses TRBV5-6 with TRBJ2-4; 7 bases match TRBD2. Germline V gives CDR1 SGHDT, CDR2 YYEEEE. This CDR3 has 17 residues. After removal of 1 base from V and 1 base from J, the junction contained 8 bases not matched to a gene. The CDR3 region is CASSLRRSGDAKNIQYF. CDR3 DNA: TGTGCCAGCAGCTTGCGAAGGAGCGGGGACGCCAAAAACATTCAGTACTTC.

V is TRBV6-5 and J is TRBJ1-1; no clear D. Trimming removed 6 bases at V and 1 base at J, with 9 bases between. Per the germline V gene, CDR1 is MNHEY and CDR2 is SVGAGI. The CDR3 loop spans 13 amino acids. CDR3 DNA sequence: TGTGCCAGCAGCCCGTGGAGGAACACTGAAGCTTTCTTT. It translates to CASSPWRNTEAFF.

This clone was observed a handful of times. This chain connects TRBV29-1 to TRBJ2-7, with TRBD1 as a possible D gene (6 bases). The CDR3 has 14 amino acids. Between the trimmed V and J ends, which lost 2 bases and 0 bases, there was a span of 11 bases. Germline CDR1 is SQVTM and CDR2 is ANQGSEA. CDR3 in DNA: TGCAGCGTTGAAACCCTACAGGGCTCCTACGAGCAGTACTTC. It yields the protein CSVETLQGSYEQYF.